This entry features one T cell receptor beta chain sequence. CDR3 length: 14 amino acids. The germline V and J ends were trimmed by 3 bases and 0 bases, with 8 bases remaining between them. Germline V gene data show CDR1 as KGHSH and CDR2 as LQKENI. The record originates from a study of T cell changes during pregnancy in multiple sclerosis. Repertoires were generated with immunoSEQ multiplex PCR, while TCRdb's copy carries only in-frame clones and drops some. The sample shows under 110,000 clones, about 91% of them seen only once. The V and J genes are TRBV18 and TRBJ2-5, with D possibly matching TRBD2 (5 bases). This specimen consisted of peripheral blood, obtained in the second trimester of pregnancy. This TCR was recovered from a female donor with multiple sclerosis, enrolled in a pregnancy study. This CDR3 reads CASSPGEYQETQYF. In nucleotides, the CDR3 is TGTGCCAGCTCACCTGGGGAGTACCAAGAGACCCAGTACTTC.